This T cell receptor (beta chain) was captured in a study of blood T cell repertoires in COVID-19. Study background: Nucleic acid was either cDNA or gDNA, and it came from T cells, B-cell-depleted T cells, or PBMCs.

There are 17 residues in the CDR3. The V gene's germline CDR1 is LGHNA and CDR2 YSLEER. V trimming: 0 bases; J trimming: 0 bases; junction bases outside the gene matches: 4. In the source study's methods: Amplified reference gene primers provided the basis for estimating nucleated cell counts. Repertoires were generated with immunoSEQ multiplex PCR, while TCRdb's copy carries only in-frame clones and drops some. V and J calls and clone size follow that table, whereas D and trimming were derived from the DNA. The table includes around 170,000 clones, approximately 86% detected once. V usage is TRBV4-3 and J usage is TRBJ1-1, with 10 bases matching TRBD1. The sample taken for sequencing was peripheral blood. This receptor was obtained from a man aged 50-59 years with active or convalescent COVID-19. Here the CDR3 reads CASSQERQGAMNTEAFF. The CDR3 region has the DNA TGCGCCAGCAGCCAAGAGAGACAGGGGGCGATGAACACTGAAGCTTTCTTT.